This T cell receptor (beta chain) derives from a study of CD8 T cells in ankylosing spondylitis. Findings of the study overall: Researchers reportedly found disease-linked clones significantly enriched in matched ankylosing spondylitis synovial fluid. Peripheral blood held disease-linked clones only at relatively low frequency, and these were CD8+.

Library preparation for TCR beta used quantitative 5'-RACE with molecular barcodes. Using its own MiXCR run on the 5' RACE reads, TCRdb lists one record per CDR3 protein. In the table there are roughly 250,000 distinct CDR3 sequences, about 10% of which are singletons. This CDR3 contains 17 residues. Trimming took 6 bases from V and 0 from J, leaving 18 bases between them. In its sample, this clonotype was seen many times. Antigen unknown. The chain couples TRBV12-3 or TRBV12-4 to TRBJ1-3; weak D call: TRBD1 (5 bases). Sequencing was carried out using blood, either unsorted or a sorted T cell fraction (not recorded which). The receptor comes from a male donor with ankylosing spondylitis or in good health (not recorded which). The CDR3 loop is CASSFRGSDNSGNTIYF. CDR3 in DNA: TGTGCCAGCAGCTTCCGAGGTTCGGACAACTCTGGAAACACCATATATTTT.